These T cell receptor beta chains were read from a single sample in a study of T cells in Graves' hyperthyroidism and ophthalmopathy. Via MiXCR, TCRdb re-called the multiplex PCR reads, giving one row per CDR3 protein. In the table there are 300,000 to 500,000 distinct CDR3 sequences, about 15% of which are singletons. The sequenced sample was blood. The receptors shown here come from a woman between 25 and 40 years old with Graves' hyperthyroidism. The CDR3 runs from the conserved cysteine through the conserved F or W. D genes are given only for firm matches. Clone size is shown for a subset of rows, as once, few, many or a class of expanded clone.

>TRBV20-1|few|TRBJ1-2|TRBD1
CSARDRQGEGYTF
TGCAGTGCTAGAGACCGACAGGGGGAGGGCTACACCTTC
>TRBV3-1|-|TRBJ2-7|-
CASSQDGGITSYEQYF
TGTGCCAGCAGCCAAGATGGGGGGATCACCTCCTACGAGCAGTACTTC
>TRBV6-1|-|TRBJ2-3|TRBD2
CASSEVGGSYEDTQYF
TGTGCCAGCAGTGAAGTCGGCGGGAGCTATGAGGATACGCAGTATTTT
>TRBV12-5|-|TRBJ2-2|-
CASGSGALTGELFF
TGTGCTAGTGGTTCGGGGGCCCTCACCGGGGAGCTGTTTTTT
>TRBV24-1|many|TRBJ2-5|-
CATSDAVTGETQYF
TGTGCCACCAGTGATGCCGTAACGGGGGAGACCCAGTACTTC
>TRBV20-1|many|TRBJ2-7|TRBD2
CSARDLAGVTYEQYF
TGCAGTGCTAGAGACCTAGCGGGAGTAACCTACGAGCAGTACTTC
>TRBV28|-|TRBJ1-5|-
CASTLGVNQPQHF
TGTGCCAGCACCCTGGGAGTAAATCAGCCCCAGCATTTT
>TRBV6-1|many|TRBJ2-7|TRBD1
CASSAGGTGGNYEQYF
TGTGCCAGCAGTGCCGGTGGGACAGGGGGCAACTACGAGCAGTACTTC
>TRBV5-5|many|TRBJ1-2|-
CASSLTESNYGYTF
TGTGCCAGCAGCTTGACAGAAAGTAACTATGGCTACACCTTC
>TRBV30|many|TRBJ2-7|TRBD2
CAWSVRSGRAKSEQYF
TGTGCCTGGAGTGTACGTAGCGGGAGGGCGAAAAGCGAGCAGTACTTC
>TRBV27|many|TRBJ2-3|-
CASIARGSTDTQYF
TGTGCCAGCATAGCGAGGGGTAGCACAGATACGCAGTATTTT
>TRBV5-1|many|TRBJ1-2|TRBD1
CASSTGTGGDGYTF
TGCGCCAGCAGCACCGGGACAGGGGGTGATGGCTACACCTTC
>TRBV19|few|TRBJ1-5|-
CASSTGVGQPQHF
TGTGCCAGTAGTACAGGGGTTGGCCAGCCCCAGCATTTT
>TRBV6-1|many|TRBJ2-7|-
CASSRTGYYEQYF
TGTGCCAGCAGTCGAACAGGATACTACGAGCAGTACTTC
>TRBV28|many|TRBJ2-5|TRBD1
CASSLSLSLGQGVLRETQYF
TGTGCCAGCAGTTTATCCTTGTCACTCGGACAGGGTGTGTTGAGGGAGACCCAGTACTTC
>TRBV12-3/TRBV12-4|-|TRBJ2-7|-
CASSSPRGGPVGEQYF
TGTGCCAGCAGTTCCCCAAGGGGGGGGCCGGTCGGGGAGCAGTACTTC
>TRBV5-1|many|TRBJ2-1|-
CASSLAAEGGIRGSNEQFF
TGCGCCAGCAGCTTGGCGGCGGAGGGGGGCATCCGGGGGTCTAATGAGCAGTTCTTC
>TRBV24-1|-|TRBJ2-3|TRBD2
CATSDMGLASTDTQYF
TGTGCCACCAGTGATATGGGACTAGCTAGCACAGATACGCAGTATTTT
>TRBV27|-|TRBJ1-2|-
CASSLSGGGAHYGYTF
TGTGCCAGCAGTTTATCGGGCGGGGGGGCGCACTATGGCTACACCTTC
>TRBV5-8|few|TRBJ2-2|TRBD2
CASSHYGTSGANTGELFF
TGTGCCAGCAGCCACTATGGGACTAGCGGGGCGAACACCGGGGAGCTGTTTTTT
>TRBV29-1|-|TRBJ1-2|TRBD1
CSVVGQGLDGYTF
TGCAGCGTAGTGGGACAGGGGCTCGATGGCTACACCTTC
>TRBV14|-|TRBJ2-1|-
CASSQGPTYEQFF
TGTGCCAGCAGCCAAGGCCCGACCTACGAGCAGTTCTTC
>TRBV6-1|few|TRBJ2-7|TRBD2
CASRATSGSSYEQYF
TGTGCCAGCAGGGCTACTAGCGGGAGCTCCTACGAGCAGTACTTC
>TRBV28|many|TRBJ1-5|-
CASRQLRDLGGRNQPQHF
TGTGCCAGCAGACAACTCCGGGACCTGGGTGGACGCAATCAGCCCCAGCATTTT
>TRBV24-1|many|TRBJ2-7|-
CATSDPRDGAYEQYF
TGTGCCACCAGTGATCCCCGGGACGGCGCCTACGAGCAGTACTTC
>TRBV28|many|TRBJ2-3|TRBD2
CASIHSGSNTDTQYF
TGTGCCAGCATCCATAGCGGGAGCAACACAGATACGCAGTATTTT
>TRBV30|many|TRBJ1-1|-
CAWSAEEGPHTEAFF
TGTGCCTGGAGTGCCGAGGAGGGACCCCACACTGAAGCTTTCTTT
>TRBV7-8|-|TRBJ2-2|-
CASSLLPLELFF
TGTGCCAGCAGCCTCCTCCCCCTGGAGCTGTTTTTT
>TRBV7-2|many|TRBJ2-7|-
CASSSRRWDLSYEQYF
TGTGCCAGCAGCTCCCGAAGGTGGGACTTATCCTACGAGCAGTACTTC
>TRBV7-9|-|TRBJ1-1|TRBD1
CASSTTRGQGLPEAFF
TGTGCCAGCAGCACCACAAGGGGGCAGGGTTTACCTGAAGCTTTCTTT
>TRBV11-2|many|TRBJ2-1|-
CASSLGTVRYNEQFF
TGTGCCAGCAGCCTCGGGACTGTAAGGTACAATGAGCAGTTCTTC
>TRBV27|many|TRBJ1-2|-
CASSLYGAYGYTF
TGTGCCAGCAGTTTATACGGAGCCTATGGCTACACCTTC
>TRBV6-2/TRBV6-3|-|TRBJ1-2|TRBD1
CASSYADRVWYGYTF
TGTGCCAGCAGTTACGCGGACAGGGTTTGGTATGGCTACACCTTC
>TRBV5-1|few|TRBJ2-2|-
CASSTRNTGELFF
TGCGCCAGCAGTACCCGGAACACCGGGGAGCTGTTTTTT
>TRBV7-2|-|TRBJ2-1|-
CASSRQPAGSTGEQFF
TGTGCCAGCAGCCGGCAGCCCGCGGGAAGCACAGGGGAGCAGTTCTTC
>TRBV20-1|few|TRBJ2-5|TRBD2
CSARNPSGQETQYF
TGCAGTGCTAGAAATCCTAGCGGGCAAGAGACCCAGTACTTC
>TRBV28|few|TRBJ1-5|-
CASSFASHQPQHF
TGTGCCAGCAGTTTTGCCAGCCATCAGCCCCAGCATTTT
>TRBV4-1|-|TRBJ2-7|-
CASSLLGGSRYEQYF
TGCGCCAGCAGCCTTCTTGGCGGCTCGCGATACGAGCAGTACTTC
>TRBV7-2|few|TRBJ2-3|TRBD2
CASSFVAGGGRDTQYF
TGTGCCAGCAGCTTCGTAGCGGGAGGGGGTCGGGATACGCAGTATTTT
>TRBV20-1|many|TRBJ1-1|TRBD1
CSAKRQGAGNTEAFF
TGCAGTGCTAAAAGACAGGGGGCGGGTAACACTGAAGCTTTCTTT
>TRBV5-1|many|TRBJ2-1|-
CASSYNRDHEQFF
TGCGCCAGCAGCTATAACAGGGACCATGAGCAGTTCTTC
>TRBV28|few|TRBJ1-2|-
CASSPPTDYGYTF
TGTGCCAGCAGCCCACCTACAGACTATGGCTACACCTTC
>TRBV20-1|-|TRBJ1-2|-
CSAPQSLSYGYTF
TGCAGTGCCCCGCAGAGTCTTTCGTATGGCTACACCTTC
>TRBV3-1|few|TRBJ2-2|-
CASSQQGTTGELFF
TGTGCCAGCAGCCAGCAGGGGACCACCGGGGAGCTGTTTTTT